This TCR beta chain was retrieved from a study of blood T cell repertoires in COVID-19 (dated by TCRdb to between 2020 and 2021). Background on the whole study: Samples covering the acute and convalescent phases of COVID-19 were provided by collaborators in the United States, Italy and Spain. The repertoires were released in a freely available public database meant as a resource for research on the immune response to SARS-CoV-2. The material from the prospective study consisted of cDNA or gDNA derived from T cells, B-cell-depleted T cells, or PBMCs. Deeply sampled blood TCRbeta repertoires from subjects exposed to, actively infected with, or recovered from COVID-19 were included in the dataset. Nearly every sample came with metadata listing a de-identified subject ID, COVID-19 status, age in years and sex. Where available, HLA class I and class II types were taken from metadata supplied by the sample provider and were not determined by assay-based typing. Samples were obtained from the ongoing ImmuneRACE study (first 160 participants) and from about 1,300 subjects provided by 6 global collaborators. Summary of the overall study and its limitations: The quantity of clinical and demographic metadata differed by source and by participant and was supplied without curation.

About this clone: The target of this receptor is not known. Base qualities are not recorded, but no much larger clone differs from it by a single base.

Enrolling through a virtual design, the prospective study's participants ranged in age from roughly 18 to 89 years and lived across about two dozen United States geographic areas. To assign participants to cohorts, the prospective study relied on clinical history that participants themselves reported in a screening survey and a study questionnaire. Recovered participants in ImmuneRACE Cohort 3 were defined by two consecutive negative NP/OP PCR tests, clearance by a healthcare professional, or resolution of symptoms. In the prospective study, whole blood, serum and a nasopharyngeal or oropharyngeal swab were collected from each participant by mobile phlebotomists. Participants in the prospective study had the option to provide additional blood draws and questionnaires over an approximately 2-month period. Prospective study blood samples were shipped either frozen or at room temperature before DNA extraction.

The immunoSEQ Assay, a bias-controlled multiplex PCR, was used to amplify TCRbeta CDR3 regions from genomic DNA. The original methods were these. Within the assay, amplification of reference gene primers was used to estimate how many nucleated cells each sample contained. To quantify the absolute abundance of each unique TCRbeta CDR3 rearrangement, sequence reads were collapsed and filtered. For each sample, productive Simpson clonality was calculated as the square root of Simpson's diversity index across productive rearrangements. Held by TCRdb, this immuneACCESS table contains in-frame sequences only and omits some clones. Under half of the omission traces to an unresolved V gene where checked; the cause of the rest is unknown. That table furnishes V, J and clone size, whereas the DNA furnished D and trimming. The table for this sample lists about 210,000 clones; more than 80% of them were counted only once. Around 9% of the sample is taken by the ten largest.

Here V drops 3 bases and J drops 1 base, and the junction holds 11 bases not matched to any gene. For CDR1 and CDR2, the germline V gene (reference sequence) lists MNHEY and SMNVEV. Its CDR3 holds 18 amino acids, cysteine through phenylalanine. The entry retains the CDR3 DNA only, 54 bases that are in frame from base 1. This receptor was identified in a man aged 40-49 years who had recovered from COVID-19. Specimen: PBMCs or T cells enriched from blood (not recorded which). Recombination connected TRBV27 to TRBJ2-2, with 7 central nucleotides matching TRBD1. The DNA is as follows: TGTGCCAGCAGTTTTGACGGTACCGGGACAGTGAACACCGGGGAGCTGTTTTTT. Its translation is CASSFDGTGTVNTGELFF.